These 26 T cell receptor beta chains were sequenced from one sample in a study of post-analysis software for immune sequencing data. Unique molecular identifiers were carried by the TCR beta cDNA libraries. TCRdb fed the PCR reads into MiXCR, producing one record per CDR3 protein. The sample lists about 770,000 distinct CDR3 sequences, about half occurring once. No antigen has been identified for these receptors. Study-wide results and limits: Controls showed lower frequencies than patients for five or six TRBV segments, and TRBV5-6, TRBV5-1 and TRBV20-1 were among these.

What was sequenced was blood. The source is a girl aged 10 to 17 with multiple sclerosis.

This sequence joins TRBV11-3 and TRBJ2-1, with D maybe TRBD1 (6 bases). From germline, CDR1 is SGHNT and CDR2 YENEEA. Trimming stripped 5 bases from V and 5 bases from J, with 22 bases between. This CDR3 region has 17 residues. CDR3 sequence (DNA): TGTGCCAGCAGCCCACGGACAGCCGTACTCATAAACAATGAGCAGTTCTTC. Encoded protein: CASSPRTAVLINNEQFF.

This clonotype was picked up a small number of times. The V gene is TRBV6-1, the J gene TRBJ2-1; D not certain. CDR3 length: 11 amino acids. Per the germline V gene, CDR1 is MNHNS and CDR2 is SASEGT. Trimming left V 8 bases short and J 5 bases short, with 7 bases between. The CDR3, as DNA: TGTGCCAGCCAACACGACAATGAGCAGTTCTTC. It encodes CASQHDNEQFF.

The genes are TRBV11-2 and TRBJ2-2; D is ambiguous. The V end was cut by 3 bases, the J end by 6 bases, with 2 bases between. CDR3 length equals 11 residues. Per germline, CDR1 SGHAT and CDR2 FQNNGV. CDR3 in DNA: TGTGCCAGCAGCTTGCCCGGGGAGCTGTTTTTT. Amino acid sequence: CASSLPGELFF.

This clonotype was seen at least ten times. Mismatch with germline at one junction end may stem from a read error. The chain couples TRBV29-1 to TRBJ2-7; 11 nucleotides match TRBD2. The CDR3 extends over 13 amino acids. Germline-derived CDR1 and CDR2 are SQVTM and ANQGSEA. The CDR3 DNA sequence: TGCAGCGTGGAAGGTCTAGCGGGAGGCGAGCAGTACTTC. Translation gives CSVEGLAGGEQYF.

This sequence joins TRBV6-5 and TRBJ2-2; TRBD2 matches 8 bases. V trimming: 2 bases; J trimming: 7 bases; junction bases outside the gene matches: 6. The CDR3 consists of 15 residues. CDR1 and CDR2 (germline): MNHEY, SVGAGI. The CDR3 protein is CASSYAGGGVGELFF. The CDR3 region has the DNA TGTGCCAGCAGTTACGCGGGAGGCGGGGTCGGGGAGCTGTTTTTT.

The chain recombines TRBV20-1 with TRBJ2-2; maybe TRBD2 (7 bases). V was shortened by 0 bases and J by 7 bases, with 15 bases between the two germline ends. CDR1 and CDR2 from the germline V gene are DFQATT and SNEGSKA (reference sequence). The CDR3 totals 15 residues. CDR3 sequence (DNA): TGCAGTGCTAGAGAAGGGGGACTATCTGTCGGGGAGCTGTTTTTT. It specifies CSAREGGLSVGELFF.

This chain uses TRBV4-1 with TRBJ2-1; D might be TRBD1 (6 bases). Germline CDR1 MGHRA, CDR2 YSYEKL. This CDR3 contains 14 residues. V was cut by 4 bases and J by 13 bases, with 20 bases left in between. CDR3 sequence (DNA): TGCGCCAGCAGCCTAAACAGGGACCAAGAGACCCAGTTCTTC. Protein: CASSLNRDQETQFF.

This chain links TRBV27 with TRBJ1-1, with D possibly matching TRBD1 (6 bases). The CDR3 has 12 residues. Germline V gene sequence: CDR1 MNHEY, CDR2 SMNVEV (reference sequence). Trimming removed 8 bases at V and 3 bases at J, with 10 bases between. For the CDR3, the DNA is TGTGCCAGCCGGGAGGGGGACACTGAAGCTTTCTTT. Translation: CASREGDTEAFF.

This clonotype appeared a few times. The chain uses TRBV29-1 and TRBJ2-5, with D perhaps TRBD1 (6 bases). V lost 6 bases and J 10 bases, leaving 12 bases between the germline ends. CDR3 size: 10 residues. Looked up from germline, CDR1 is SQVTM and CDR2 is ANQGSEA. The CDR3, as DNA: TGCAGCGTGGTAGGGGGAGACCAGTACTTC. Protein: CSVVGGDQYF.

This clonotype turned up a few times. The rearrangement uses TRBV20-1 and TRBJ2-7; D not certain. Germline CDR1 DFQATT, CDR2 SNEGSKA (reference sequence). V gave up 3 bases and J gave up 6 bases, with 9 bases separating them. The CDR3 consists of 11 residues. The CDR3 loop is CSASQIGEQYF. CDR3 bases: TGCAGTGCTAGTCAAATCGGCGAGCAGTACTTC.

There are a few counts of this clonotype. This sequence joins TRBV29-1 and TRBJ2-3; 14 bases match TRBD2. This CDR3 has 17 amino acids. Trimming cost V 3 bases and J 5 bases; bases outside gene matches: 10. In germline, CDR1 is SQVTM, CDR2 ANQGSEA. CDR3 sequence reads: CSVEVTSGRGTRDTQYF. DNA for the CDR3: TGCAGCGTTGAGGTGACTAGCGGGAGGGGGACGCGAGATACGCAGTATTTT.

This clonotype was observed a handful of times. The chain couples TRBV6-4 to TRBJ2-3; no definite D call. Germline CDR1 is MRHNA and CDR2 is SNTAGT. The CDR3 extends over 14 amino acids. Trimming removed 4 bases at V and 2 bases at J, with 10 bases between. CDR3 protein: CASSVDPATDTQYF. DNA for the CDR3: TGTGCCAGCAGTGTAGATCCCGCCACAGATACGCAGTATTTT.

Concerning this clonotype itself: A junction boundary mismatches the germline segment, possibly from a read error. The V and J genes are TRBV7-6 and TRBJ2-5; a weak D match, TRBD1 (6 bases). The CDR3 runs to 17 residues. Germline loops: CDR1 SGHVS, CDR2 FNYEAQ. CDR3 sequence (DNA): TGTGCCAGCAGAACAACCCCGGGACACCCGGCCCAAGAGACCCGGTACTTC. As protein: CASRTTPGHPAQETRYF.

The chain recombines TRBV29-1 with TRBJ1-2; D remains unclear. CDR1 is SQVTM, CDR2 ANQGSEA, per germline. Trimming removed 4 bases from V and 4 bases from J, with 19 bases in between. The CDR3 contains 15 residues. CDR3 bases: TGCAGCGTTGCGCTTTTACCGACGGATTTCTATGGCTACACCTTC. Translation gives CSVALLPTDFYGYTF.

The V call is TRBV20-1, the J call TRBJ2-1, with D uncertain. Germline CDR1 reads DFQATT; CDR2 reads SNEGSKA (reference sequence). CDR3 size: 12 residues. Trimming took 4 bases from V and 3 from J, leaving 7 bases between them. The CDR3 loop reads CSAIPGYNEQFF. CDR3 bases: TGCAGTGCTATCCCAGGCTACAATGAGCAGTTCTTC.

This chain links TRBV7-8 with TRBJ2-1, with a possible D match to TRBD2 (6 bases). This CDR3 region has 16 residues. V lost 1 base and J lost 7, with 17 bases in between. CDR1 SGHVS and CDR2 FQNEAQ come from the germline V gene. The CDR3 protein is CASSLVIGAGLNEQFF. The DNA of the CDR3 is TGTGCCAGCAGCTTAGTAATTGGGGCGGGGTTGAATGAGCAGTTCTTC.

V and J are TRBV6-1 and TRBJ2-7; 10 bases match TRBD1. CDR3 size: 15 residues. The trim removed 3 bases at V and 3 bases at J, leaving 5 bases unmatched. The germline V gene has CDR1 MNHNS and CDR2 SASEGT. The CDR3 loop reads CASSDSGTGVYEQYF. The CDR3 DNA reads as TGTGCCAGCAGTGATTCGGGGACAGGGGTCTACGAGCAGTACTTC.

The CDR3 reads CASSYSAGRGTQYF. The DNA for the CDR3 is TGTGCCAGCAGTTACTCGGCGGGCCGGGGGACGCAGTATTTT. The V call is TRBV6-5, the J call TRBJ2-3; D might be TRBD2 (6 bases). V lost 0 bases, J lost 9 bases, and 13 bases lay in between. The germline CDR1 and CDR2 sequences are MNHEY and SVGAGI. The CDR3 extends over 14 amino acids.

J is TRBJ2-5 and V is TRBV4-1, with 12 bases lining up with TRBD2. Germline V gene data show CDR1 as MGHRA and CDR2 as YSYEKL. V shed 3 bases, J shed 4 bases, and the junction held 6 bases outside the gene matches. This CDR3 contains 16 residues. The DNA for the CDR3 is TGCGCCAGCAGCCAGGGAATACTAGCGGGAGGAGAGACCCAGTACTTC. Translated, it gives CASSQGILAGGETQYF.

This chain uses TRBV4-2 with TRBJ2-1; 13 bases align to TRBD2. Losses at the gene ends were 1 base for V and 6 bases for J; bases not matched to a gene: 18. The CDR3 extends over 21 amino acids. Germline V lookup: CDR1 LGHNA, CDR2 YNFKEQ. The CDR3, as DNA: TGTGCCAGCAGCCAAGTAAAACGGACTAGCGGGAGAGCCCTAACAAGCAATGAGCAGTTCTTC. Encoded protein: CASSQVKRTSGRALTSNEQFF.

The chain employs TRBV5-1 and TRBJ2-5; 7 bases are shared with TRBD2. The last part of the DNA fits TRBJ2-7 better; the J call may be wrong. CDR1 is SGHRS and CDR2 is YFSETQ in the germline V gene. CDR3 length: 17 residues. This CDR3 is CASSLLAFAGVWAEQYF. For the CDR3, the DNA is TGCGCCAGCAGCTTGTTAGCTTTCGCGGGAGTTTGGGCCGAGCAGTACTTC.

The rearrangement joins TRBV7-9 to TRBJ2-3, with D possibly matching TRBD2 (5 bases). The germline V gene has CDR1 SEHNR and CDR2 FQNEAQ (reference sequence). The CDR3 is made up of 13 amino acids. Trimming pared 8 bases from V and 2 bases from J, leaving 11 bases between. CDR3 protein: CASEGQPTDTQYF. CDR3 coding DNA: TGTGCCAGCGAGGGTCAACCCACAGATACGCAGTATTTT.

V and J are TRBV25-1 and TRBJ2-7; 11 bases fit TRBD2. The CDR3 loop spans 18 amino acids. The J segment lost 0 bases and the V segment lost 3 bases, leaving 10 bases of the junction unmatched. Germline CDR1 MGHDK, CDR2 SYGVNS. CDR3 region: CASSDSGRGPLSSYEQYF. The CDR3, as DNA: TGTGCCAGCAGTGATAGCGGGAGGGGCCCCCTCTCCTCCTACGAGCAGTACTTC.

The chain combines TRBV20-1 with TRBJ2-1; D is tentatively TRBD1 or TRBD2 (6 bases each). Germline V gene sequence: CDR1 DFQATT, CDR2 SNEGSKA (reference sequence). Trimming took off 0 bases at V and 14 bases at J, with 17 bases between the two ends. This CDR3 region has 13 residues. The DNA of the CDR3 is TGCAGTGCTAGAGATCGGGGGCGATGGCGTGAGTTCTTC. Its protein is CSARDRGRWREFF.

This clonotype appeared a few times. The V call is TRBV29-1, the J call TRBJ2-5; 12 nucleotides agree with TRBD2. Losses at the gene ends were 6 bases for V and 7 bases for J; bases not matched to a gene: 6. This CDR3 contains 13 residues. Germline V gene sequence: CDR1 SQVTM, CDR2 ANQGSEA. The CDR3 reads CSVVTTSGRTQYF. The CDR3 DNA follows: TGCAGCGTGGTTACGACTAGCGGGAGGACCCAGTACTTC.

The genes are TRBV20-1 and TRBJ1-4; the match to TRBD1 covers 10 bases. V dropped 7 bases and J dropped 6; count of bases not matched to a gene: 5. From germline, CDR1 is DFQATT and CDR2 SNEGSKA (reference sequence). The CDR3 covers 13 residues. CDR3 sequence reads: CSVTGQGHEKLFF. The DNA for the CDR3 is TGCAGTGTCACGGGACAGGGGCATGAAAAACTGTTTTTT.